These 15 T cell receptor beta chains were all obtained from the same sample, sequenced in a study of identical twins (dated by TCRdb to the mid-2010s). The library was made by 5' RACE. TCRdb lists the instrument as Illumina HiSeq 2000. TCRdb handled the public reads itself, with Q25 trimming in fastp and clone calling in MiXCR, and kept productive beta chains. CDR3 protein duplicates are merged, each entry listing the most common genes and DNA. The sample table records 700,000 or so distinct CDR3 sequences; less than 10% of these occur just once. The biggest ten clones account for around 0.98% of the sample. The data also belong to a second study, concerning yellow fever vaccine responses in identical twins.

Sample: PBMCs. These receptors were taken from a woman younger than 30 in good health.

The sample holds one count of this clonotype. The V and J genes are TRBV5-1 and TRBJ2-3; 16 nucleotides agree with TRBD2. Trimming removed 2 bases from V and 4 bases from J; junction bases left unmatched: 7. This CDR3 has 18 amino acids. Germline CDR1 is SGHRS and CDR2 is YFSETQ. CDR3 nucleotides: TGCGCCAGCAGCTTCCTGGGACTAGCGGGAGGGTTAGCAGATACGCAGTATTTT. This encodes CASSFLGLAGGLADTQYF. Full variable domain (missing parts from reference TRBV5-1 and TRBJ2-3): KAGVTQTPRYLIKTRGQQVTLSCSPISGHRSVSWYQQTPGQGLQFLFEYFSETQRNKGNFPGRFSGRQFSNSRSEMNVSTLELGDSALYLCASSFLGLAGGLADTQYFGPGTRLTVL.

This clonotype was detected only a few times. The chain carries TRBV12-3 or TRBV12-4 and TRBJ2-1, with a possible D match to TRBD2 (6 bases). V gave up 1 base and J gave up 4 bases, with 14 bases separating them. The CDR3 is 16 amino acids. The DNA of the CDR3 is TGTGCCAGCAGTTTAGAACGTAGCGGATCTTACAATGAGCAGTTCTTC. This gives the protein CASSLERSGSYNEQFF.

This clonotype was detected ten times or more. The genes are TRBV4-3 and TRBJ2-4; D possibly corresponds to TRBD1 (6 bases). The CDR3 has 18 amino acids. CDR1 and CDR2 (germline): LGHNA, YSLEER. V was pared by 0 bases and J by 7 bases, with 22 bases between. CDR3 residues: CASSQDGPSTGYINIQYF. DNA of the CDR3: TGCGCCAGCAGCCAAGATGGCCCCTCTACAGGGTATATCAACATTCAGTACTTC.

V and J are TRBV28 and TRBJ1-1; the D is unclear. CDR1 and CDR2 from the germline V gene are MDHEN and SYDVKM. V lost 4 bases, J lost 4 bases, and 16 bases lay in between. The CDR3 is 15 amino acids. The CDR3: CASSSTPDGFTEAFF. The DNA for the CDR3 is TGTGCCAGCAGTTCTACTCCGGACGGATTCACTGAAGCTTTCTTT.

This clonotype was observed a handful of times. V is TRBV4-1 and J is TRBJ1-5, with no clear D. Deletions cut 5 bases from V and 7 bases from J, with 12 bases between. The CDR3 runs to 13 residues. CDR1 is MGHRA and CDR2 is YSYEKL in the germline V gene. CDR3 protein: CASSDDIYQPQHF. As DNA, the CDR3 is TGCGCCAGCAGCGATGACATATACCAGCCCCAGCATTTT.

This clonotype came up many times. CDR3 nucleotides: TGCAGTGCTAGGCCAGAGACTAGCGGATACGAGCAGTACTTC. This gives the protein CSARPETSGYEQYF. The J gene is TRBJ2-7, the V gene TRBV20-1; 9 bases fit TRBD2. Germline V gene data show CDR1 as DFQATT and CDR2 as SNEGSKA (reference sequence). The length of the CDR3 is 14 residues. The trim removed 3 bases at V and 4 bases at J, leaving 7 bases unmatched.

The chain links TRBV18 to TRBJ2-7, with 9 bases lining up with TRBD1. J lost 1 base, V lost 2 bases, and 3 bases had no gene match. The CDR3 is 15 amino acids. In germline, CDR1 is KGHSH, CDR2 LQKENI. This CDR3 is CASSPGQGWSYEQYF. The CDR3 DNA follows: TGTGCCAGCTCACCAGGACAGGGGTGGTCCTACGAGCAGTACTTC.

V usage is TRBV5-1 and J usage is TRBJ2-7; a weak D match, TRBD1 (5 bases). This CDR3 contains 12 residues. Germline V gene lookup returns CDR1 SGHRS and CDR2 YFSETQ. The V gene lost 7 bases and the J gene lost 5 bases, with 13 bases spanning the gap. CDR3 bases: TGCGCCAGCGCAAGCAGGGTCAACGAGCAGTACTTC. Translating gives CASASRVNEQYF.

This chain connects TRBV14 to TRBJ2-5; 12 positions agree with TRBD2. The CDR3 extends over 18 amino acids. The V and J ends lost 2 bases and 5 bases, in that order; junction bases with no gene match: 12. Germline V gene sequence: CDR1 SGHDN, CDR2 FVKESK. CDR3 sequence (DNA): TGTGCCAGCAGCCAATTATCAGGACTAGCGGGATCAAGGGAGACCCAGTACTTC. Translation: CASSQLSGLAGSRETQYF.

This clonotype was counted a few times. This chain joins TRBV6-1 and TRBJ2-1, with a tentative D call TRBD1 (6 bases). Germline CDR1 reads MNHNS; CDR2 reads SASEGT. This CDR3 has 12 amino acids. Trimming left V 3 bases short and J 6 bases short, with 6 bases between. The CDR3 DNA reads TGTGCCAGCAGTGAGGGGGCCAATGAGCAGTTCTTC. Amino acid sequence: CASSEGANEQFF.

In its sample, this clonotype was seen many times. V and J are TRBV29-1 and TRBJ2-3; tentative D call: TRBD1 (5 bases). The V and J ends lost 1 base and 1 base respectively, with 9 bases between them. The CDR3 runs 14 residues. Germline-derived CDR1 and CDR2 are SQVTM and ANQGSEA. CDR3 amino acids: CSVEGTYRTDTQYF. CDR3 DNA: TGCAGCGTTGAAGGGACATATCGCACAGATACGCAGTATTTT.

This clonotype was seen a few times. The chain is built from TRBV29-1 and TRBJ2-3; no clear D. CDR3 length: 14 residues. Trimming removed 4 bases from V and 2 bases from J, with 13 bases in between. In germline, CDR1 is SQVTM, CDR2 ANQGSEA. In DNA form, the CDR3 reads TGCAGCGTTGGGGGTCTGGACCTCACAGATACGCAGTATTTT. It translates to CSVGGLDLTDTQYF.

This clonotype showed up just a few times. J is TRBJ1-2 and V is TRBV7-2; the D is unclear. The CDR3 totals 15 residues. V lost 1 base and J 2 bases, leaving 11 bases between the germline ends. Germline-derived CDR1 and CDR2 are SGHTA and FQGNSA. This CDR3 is CASSLDPAGNYGYTF. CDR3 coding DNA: TGTGCCAGCAGCTTAGACCCCGCCGGAAACTATGGCTACACCTTC.

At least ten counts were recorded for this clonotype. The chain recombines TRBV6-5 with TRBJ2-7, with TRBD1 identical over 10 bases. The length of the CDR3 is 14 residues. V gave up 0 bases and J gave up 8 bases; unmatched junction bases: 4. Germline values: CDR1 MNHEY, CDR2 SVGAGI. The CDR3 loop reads CASSYSGQGFQQYF. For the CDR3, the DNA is TGTGCCAGCAGTTACTCGGGACAGGGGTTTCAGCAGTACTTC.

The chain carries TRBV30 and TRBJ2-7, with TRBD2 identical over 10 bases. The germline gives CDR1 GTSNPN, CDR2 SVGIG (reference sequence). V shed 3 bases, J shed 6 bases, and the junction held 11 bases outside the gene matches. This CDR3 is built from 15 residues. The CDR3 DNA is TGTGCCTGGAGACTAGCGGGACCGGCGGGGTTCGAGCAGTACTTC. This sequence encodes CAWRLAGPAGFEQYF.